This TCR beta chain stems from a study of blood T cell repertoires in COVID-19. Measured with immunoSEQ multiplex PCR; TCRdb has only the in-frame clones, and not every one. The table lists approximately 470,000 clones, roughly 85% of them singletons. V lost 0 bases and J lost 9; bases outside the gene matches: 4. The CDR3 extends over 14 amino acids. In germline, CDR1 is SGHDN, CDR2 FVKESK. The table lists this clone with a few counts. The chain carries TRBV14 and TRBJ1-5; 8 nucleotides align to TRBD1. The specimen was peripheral blood. This receptor was taken from a human donor in a cohort sampled during active COVID-19. This CDR3 is CASSQETGAGPQHF. DNA of the CDR3: TGTGCCAGCAGCCAAGAGACAGGGGCAGGGCCCCAGCATTTT.